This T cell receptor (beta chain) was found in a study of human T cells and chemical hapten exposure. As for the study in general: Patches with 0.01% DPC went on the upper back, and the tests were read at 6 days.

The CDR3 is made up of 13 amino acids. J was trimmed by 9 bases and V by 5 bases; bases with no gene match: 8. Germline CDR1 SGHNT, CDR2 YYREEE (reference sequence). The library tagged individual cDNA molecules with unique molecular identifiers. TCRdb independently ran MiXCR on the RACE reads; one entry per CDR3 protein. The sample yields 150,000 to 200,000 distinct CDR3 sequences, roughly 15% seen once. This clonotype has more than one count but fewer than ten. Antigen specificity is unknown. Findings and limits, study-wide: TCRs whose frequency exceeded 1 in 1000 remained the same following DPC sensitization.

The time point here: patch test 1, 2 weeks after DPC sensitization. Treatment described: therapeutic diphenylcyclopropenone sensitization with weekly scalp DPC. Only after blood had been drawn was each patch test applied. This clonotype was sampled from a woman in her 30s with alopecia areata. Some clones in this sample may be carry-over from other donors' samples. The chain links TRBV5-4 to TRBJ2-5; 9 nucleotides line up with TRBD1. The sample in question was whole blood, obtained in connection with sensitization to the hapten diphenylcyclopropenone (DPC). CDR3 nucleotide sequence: TGTGCCAGCAGGCAACAGGGGGCGACGGCCCAGTACTTC. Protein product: CASRQQGATAQYF.